This entry is about one TCR beta chain. The antigen remains unidentified. The read ends 3 residues before the CDR3 terminus; that terminus is restored from the germline J gene. CDR1 is MNHEY, CDR2 SVGEGT, per germline. The CDR3 extends over 14 amino acids. This record comes from a study of T cells in women clearing cervical HPV infection. Turning to the study itself: With HLA typing for only a few women, HLA confounding remains possible.

Study-wide results and caveats: Richness plus V gene abundances separated cases from controls with AUC about 0.8. Richness differences could reflect unmeasured T-cell content per sample.

This table comes from immunoSEQ multiplex PCR, and its TCRdb copy is limited to in-frame clones, with some not included. The sample has about 14,000 clones; the top ten hold approximately 7.6%. Prevalent HPV16 infections were excluded; only incident single HPV16 infections included. The receptor's source is a woman aged 18-70 years with a cervical HPV16 infection that either progressed to CIN3+ or cleared (not recorded which). The chain employs TRBV6-2 or TRBV6-3 and TRBJ1-2; 7 bases agree with TRBD1. Sequencing was carried out using blood buffy coat. CDR3 DNA (partial): TGTGCCAGCAGTTACACCCGACAGGGCAACGGC. Protein sequence: CASSYTRQGNG. In full, the CDR3 is CASSYTRQGNGYTF.